This is a list of T cell receptor beta chains from one sample in a study of breast tumors, draining lymph nodes, adjacent tissues. TCRdb reprocessed the multiplex PCR reads with MiXCR, giving one entry per CDR3 protein. This sample carries around 290,000 distinct CDR3 sequences, about 33% of them seen once, and the ten largest clones take under 1.2%. The sequencing sample was made of axillary lymph node tissue. Receptors were obtained from a female donor with breast cancer. Some clones in this sample may be carry-over from other donors' samples. Both conserved end residues are part of each CDR3. Fields, in order: D gene, J gene, clone size, V gene, CDR3 protein, CDR3 DNA. The D gene is left open where the match is weak. Only some rows state a clone size, as once, few, many or a class for expanded clones.

>.|TRBJ2-1|many|TRBV7-6
CASSGGRGTYNEQFF
TGTGCCAGCAGCGGCGGACGGGGGACTTACAATGAGCAGTTCTTC
>TRBD2|TRBJ2-2|many|TRBV24-1
CATSDTGTSVTGELFF
TGTGCCACCAGTGACACCGGGACTAGCGTGACCGGGGAGCTGTTTTTT
>TRBD2|TRBJ2-5|many|TRBV7-2
CASSPRGGSETQYF
TGTGCCAGCAGCCCTAGGGGCGGGAGCGAGACCCAGTACTTC
>TRBD1|TRBJ2-1|.|TRBV6-5
CASSRQGVGLNEQFF
TGTGCCAGCAGTCGACAGGGGGTAGGTTTGAATGAGCAGTTCTTC
>TRBD1|TRBJ2-5|many|TRBV5-8
CASSGVTGGAGETQYF
TGTGCCAGCAGCGGGGTGACAGGGGGCGCAGGAGAGACCCAGTACTTC
>.|TRBJ2-5|.|TRBV25-1
CASSASREETQYF
TGTGCCAGCAGTGCTAGCAGGGAGGAGACCCAGTACTTC
>.|TRBJ2-7|.|TRBV6-4
CAGQPYEQYF
TGTGCCGGACAGCCCTACGAGCAGTACTTC
>.|TRBJ1-6|many|TRBV2
CASSDQSSSSRPLHF
TGTGCCAGCAGTGATCAGTCCTCTTCGAGTAGACCCCTCCACTTT
>.|TRBJ2-1|few|TRBV3-1
CASSQVQRSYNEQFF
TGTGCCAGCAGCCAGGTCCAGCGGTCCTACAATGAGCAGTTCTTC
>.|TRBJ1-5|.|TRBV12-5
CASARAFSNQSQHF
TGTGCTAGTGCCCGGGCCTTTAGCAATCAGTCCCAGCATTTC
>.|TRBJ2-2|.|TRBV9
CASSFCRSTGELFF
TGTGCCAGCAGCTTCTGCCGAAGCACCGGGGAGCTGTTTTTT
>.|TRBJ2-7|few|TRBV18
CASSAGPISYEQYF
TGTGCCAGCTCAGCCGGGCCTATCTCCTACGAGCAGTACTTC
>.|TRBJ2-5|.|TRBV18
CASSPPSQETQYF
TGTGCCAGCTCACCACCTTCCCAAGAGACCCAGTACTTC
>.|TRBJ2-7|many|TRBV7-9
CASSLGQQGYEQYF
TGTGCCAGCAGCTTAGGCCAACAGGGCTACGAGCAGTACTTC
>.|TRBJ2-3|.|TRBV3-1
CAGPGPGRSWVDTQYF
TGTGCCGGACCGGGGCCTGGGCGGAGCTGGGTAGATACGCAGTATTTT
>.|TRBJ1-3|many|TRBV7-8
CASRPPVRLGNTIYF
TGTGCCAGCAGACCTCCCGTTCGTCTCGGGAACACCATATATTTT
>TRBD2|TRBJ2-3|.|TRBV5-1
CASSYRGTRGGADSTQYF
TGTGCCAGCAGCTACCGTGGGACTAGAGGGGGGGCAGATAGTACGCAGTATTTT
>.|TRBJ2-7|few|TRBV28
CASEGLGNEQYF
TGTGCCAGTGAAGGGTTGGGCAACGAGCAGTACTTC